The 24 T cell receptor beta chains given below trace back to one sample, sequenced in a study of cytomegalovirus exposure and HLA in healthy donors (dated by TCRdb to the late 2010s). Library preparation employed the immunoSEQ multiplex PCR assay. For the multiplex PCR, a mixture combining 60 forward primers for TCR Vbeta segments and 13 reverse primers for TCR Jbeta segments was used. What TCRdb holds here is the immuneACCESS table cut down to in-frame rearrangements. Part of the clones is not present; checked against another copy, under half of the missing clones reflect an unresolved V gene, and the others are unexplained. The sample yields some 130,000 clones; 80% were counted once. The biggest ten clones account for around 0.92% of the sample. Input material: PBMCs. These receptors all come from a human donor in good health.

A few counts support this clone. V gene TRBV6-5 combines with J gene TRBJ1-4; weak D call: TRBD1 (6 bases). Between the trimmed V and J ends, which lost 2 bases and 2 bases, there was a span of 9 bases. This CDR3 comprises 15 residues. Germline assignment: CDR1 MNHEY and CDR2 SVGAGI. CDR3 nucleotide sequence: TGTGCCAGCAGTTACATGGGGGCCACTAATGAAAAACTGTTTTTT. Translating gives CASSYMGATNEKLFF.

The genes are TRBV2 and TRBJ2-3; no reliable D call. Germline CDR1 reads SNHLY; CDR2 reads FYNNEI. This CDR3 is built from 15 residues. V was pared by 7 bases and J by 2 bases, with 16 bases between. The CDR3 loop is CASTVAAADTDTQYF. The CDR3, as DNA: TGTGCCAGCACGGTGGCGGCGGCTGACACAGATACGCAGTATTTT.

This chain uses TRBV7-5 with TRBJ2-1; TRBD2 was called by the table and not checked on the DNA. TRBV7-5 is recorded as a pseudogene. The CDR3 is 17 residues long. The CDR3 DNA reads as TGTGCCAGAAGCTTTTCCACGACTAGCTCTTCCTACAATGAGCAGTTCTTC. Translation gives CARSFSTTSSSYNEQFF.

V usage is TRBV5-1 and J usage is TRBJ1-2, with a possible D match to TRBD1 (5 bases). The germline V gene has CDR1 SGHRS and CDR2 YFSETQ. This CDR3 has 13 amino acids. The V end was cut by 0 bases, the J end by 2 bases, with 5 bases between. The DNA of the CDR3 is TGCGCCAGCAGCTTGGCAGGGAACTATGGCTACACCTTC. Protein: CASSLAGNYGYTF.

The chain joins TRBV14 to TRBJ2-5; TRBD2 agrees at 7 bases. The length of the CDR3 is 15 residues. V was clipped by 2 bases and J by 2 bases; unmatched bases: 5. CDR1 is SGHDN, CDR2 FVKESK, per germline. The CDR3 sequence: CASSQPSGGQETQYF. The CDR3, as DNA: TGTGCCAGCAGCCAACCCTCGGGGGGACAAGAGACCCAGTACTTC. The whole variable domain, filled in from reference TRBV14 and TRBJ2-5, reads EAGVTQFPSHSVIEKGQTVTLRCDPISGHDNLYWYRRVMGKEIKFLLHFVKESKQDESGMPNNRFLAERTGGTYSTLKVQPAELEDSGVYFCASSQPSGGQETQYFGPGTRLLVL.

The CDR3 sequence: CASSSPDRGRHEQYF. The CDR3 DNA follows: TGTGCCAGCAGCTCTCCGGACAGGGGGAGGCACGAGCAGTACTTC. The V and J genes are TRBV7-9 and TRBJ2-7; 10 bases fit TRBD1. Germline CDR1 and CDR2: SEHNR and FQNEAQ (reference sequence). This CDR3 has 15 amino acids. V trimming: 4 bases; J trimming: 5 bases; junction bases outside the gene matches: 8.

This clone has just one count. The V call is TRBV6-6, the J call TRBJ1-3; D unclear. Germline V gene lookup returns CDR1 MNHNY and CDR2 SVGAGI (reference sequence). Trimming removed 6 bases from V and 1 base from J, with 13 bases in between. The CDR3 runs to 15 residues. CDR3 in amino acids: CASSPAILSGNTIYF. The CDR3 DNA follows: TGTGCCAGCAGCCCCGCGATACTATCTGGAAACACCATATATTTT.

This chain links TRBV19 with TRBJ1-2; D perhaps matches TRBD1 (6 bases). The CDR3 is 13 amino acids. The germline V gene encodes CDR1 LNHDA and CDR2 SQIVND (reference sequence). Trimming took off 6 bases at V and 4 bases at J, with 12 bases between the two ends. CDR3 coding DNA: TGTGCCAGTAGGAGGACAGCCTCCTATGGCTACACCTTC. It specifies CASRRTASYGYTF.

This chain uses TRBV27 with TRBJ1-1, with D maybe TRBD1 (5 bases). V lost 6 bases, J lost 2 bases, and 13 bases lay in between. Germline values: CDR1 MNHEY, CDR2 SMNVEV (reference sequence). The CDR3 length is 14 residues. The CDR3 sequence: CASRLSTDNTEAFF. For the CDR3, the DNA is TGTGCCAGCAGACTATCGACAGACAACACTGAAGCTTTCTTT.

A word on this clone: This CDR3 fails to terminate in the conserved phenylalanine or tryptophan, so it likely reflects a read error. No DNA is shown, since the ends of the CDR3 on it are uncertain; the CDR3 is the one TCRdb lists. The chain links TRBV12-5 to TRBJ1-2; the table calls TRBD1, which could not be checked here. Germline V CDR1 and CDR2: LGHNT, FRNRAP. The CDR3 region is 13 residues in length, termini included. CDR3: CASGIRGQGSTSL.

The rearrangement uses TRBV27 and TRBJ1-5, with D uncertain. V lost 6 bases, J lost 7 bases, and 22 bases lay in between. Germline V gene data show CDR1 as MNHEY and CDR2 as SMNVEV (reference sequence). This CDR3 is 16 amino acids long. The CDR3 DNA reads as TGTGCCAGCAGCTTAGGGATGGGCGGGGTGGGGCAGCCCCAGCATTTT. It specifies CASSLGMGGVGQPQHF.

This rearrangement joins TRBV29-1 to TRBJ1-1; D ambiguous. V was trimmed by 4 bases and J by 3 bases, leaving 15 bases between them. This CDR3 has 14 amino acids. Per germline, CDR1 SQVTM and CDR2 ANQGSEA. Here the CDR3 reads CSVVVLGRDTEAFF. The CDR3 DNA reads TGCAGCGTTGTCGTCTTGGGGAGGGACACTGAAGCTTTCTTT. The full variable domain, with the rest looked up from reference TRBV29-1 and TRBJ1-1, is SAVISQKPSRDICQRGTSLTIQCQVDSQVTMMFWYRQQPGQSLTLIATANQGSEATYESGFVIDKFPISRPNLTFSTLTVSNMSPEDSSIYLCSVVVLGRDTEAFFGQGTRLTVV.

The chain links TRBV6-6 to TRBJ1-2, with D possibly matching TRBD1 (6 bases). V was cut by 2 bases and J by 2 bases, with 9 bases left in between. CDR1 MNHNY and CDR2 SVGAGI come from the germline V gene (reference sequence). The CDR3 is 14 residues long. CDR3 sequence: CASSYPQGNYGYTF. The CDR3 DNA sequence: TGTGCCAGCAGTTACCCCCAGGGGAACTATGGCTACACCTTC.

The V gene is TRBV29-1, the J gene TRBJ1-2; D remains unclear. V gave up 4 bases and J gave up 5 bases, with 8 bases separating them. The CDR3 extends over 11 amino acids. Germline V gene lookup returns CDR1 SQVTM and CDR2 ANQGSEA. The CDR3 spells CSVVESYGYTF. In nucleotides, the CDR3 is TGCAGCGTTGTTGAGTCTTATGGCTACACCTTC.

V is TRBV11-2 and J is TRBJ1-2; 7 nucleotides match TRBD1. Trimming cost V 2 bases and J 3 bases; bases outside gene matches: 9. The germline V gene has CDR1 SGHAT and CDR2 FQNNGV. The CDR3 loop spans 16 amino acids. Written as DNA, the CDR3 is TGTGCCAGCAGCTTACCGGGACAGCGGTGGGACTATGGCTACACCTTC. This codes for CASSLPGQRWDYGYTF.

The chain recombines TRBV7-6 with TRBJ1-1, with 7 bases aligning to TRBD1. Trimming at V came to 5 bases and at J to 0 bases, leaving 9 bases not matched to a gene. The CDR3 loop spans 16 amino acids. Germline CDR1 SGHVS, CDR2 FNYEAQ. Here the CDR3 DNA reads TGTGCCAGCAGCGGGGGTCCGACAGGGATGAACACTGAAGCTTTCTTT. Translating it yields CASSGGPTGMNTEAFF.

The chain joins TRBV14 to TRBJ1-2; a possible D gene is TRBD1 (6 bases). CDR1 is SGHDN, CDR2 FVKESK, per germline. Trimming left V 4 bases short and J 3 bases short, with 12 bases between. The CDR3 runs 14 residues. The CDR3 protein is CASSLAGADYGYTF. CDR3 DNA: TGTGCCAGCAGCCTGGCGGGGGCGGACTATGGCTACACCTTC.

This clone was seen only once. V and J are TRBV2 and TRBJ2-5; 7 bases align to TRBD2. Trimming removed 1 base from V and 1 base from J; junction bases left unmatched: 9. This CDR3 is built from 17 residues. Per germline, CDR1 SNHLY and CDR2 FYNNEI. CDR3 sequence (DNA): TGTGCCAGCAGTGAAGATAGGGCGGGGGTTCTCCAAGAGACCCAGTACTTC. Translated, it gives CASSEDRAGVLQETQYF.

This chain connects TRBV7-9 to TRBJ2-7; D is unresolved. Germline V gene sequence: CDR1 SEHNR, CDR2 FQNEAQ (reference sequence). This CDR3 contains 14 residues. V lost 0 bases to trimming and J lost 2 bases, with 8 bases between them. The CDR3, as DNA: TGTGCCAGCAGCTTAGCCCCCCCGGCCTACGAGCAGTACTTC. Protein product: CASSLAPPAYEQYF.

This chain uses TRBV29-1 with TRBJ1-1, with 10 bases lining up with TRBD1. J lost 1 base, V lost 8 bases, and 10 bases had no gene match. CDR1 and CDR2 from the germline V gene are SQVTM and ANQGSEA. This CDR3 region has 15 residues. The CDR3 is CSLSGTGEKNTEAFF. The CDR3 coding sequence is TGCAGCCTCTCCGGGACAGGGGAAAAGAACACTGAAGCTTTCTTT.

The V call is TRBV29-1, the J call TRBJ1-2; D unclear. V dropped 4 bases and J dropped 4 bases, with 16 bases sitting between them. The CDR3 runs to 14 residues. Germline V gene data show CDR1 as SQVTM and CDR2 as ANQGSEA. CDR3 in amino acids: CSVAVLAVPYGYTF. CDR3 nucleotides: TGCAGCGTTGCTGTCCTGGCTGTGCCCTATGGCTACACCTTC.

The gene calls are TRBV12-2 and TRBJ2-3; the D call in the table, TRBD2, was not verified against the DNA. TRBV12-2 is given as a pseudogene. The CDR3 has 14 residues. CDR3: CASRRTSYTDTQYF. The CDR3, as DNA: TGTGCAAGTCGCCGTACTAGCTACACAGATACGCAGTATTTT.

The V and J genes are TRBV5-4 and TRBJ1-2; TRBD1 matches at 10 bases. The trim removed 0 bases at V and 7 bases at J, leaving 9 bases unmatched. The CDR3 loop spans 16 amino acids. CDR1 SGHNT and CDR2 YYREEE come from the germline V gene (reference sequence). The CDR3 protein is CASSLGGTGDPSGYTF. CDR3 sequence (DNA): TGTGCCAGCAGCTTGGGGGGGACAGGGGATCCCAGTGGCTACACCTTC.

The chain uses TRBV4-1 and TRBJ2-4; TRBD1 aligns across 8 bases. Germline CDR1 reads MGHRA; CDR2 reads YSYEKL. The ends lost 2 bases at V and 3 bases at J; junction bases unmatched: 6. The CDR3 runs 16 residues. The CDR3 DNA sequence: TGCGCCAGCAGCCAATTGGACAGGGCCAGCAAAAACATTCAGTACTTC. Its protein product is CASSQLDRASKNIQYF.